The 21 T cell receptor beta chains below all came from one sample that was sequenced in a study of PD-1 and CTLA-4 blockade in melanoma. Method: immunoSEQ multiplex PCR; TCRdb's copy keeps in-frame clones and lacks some. The repertoire consists of 28,000 or so clones, with under 95% occurring once and the leading ten covering 7% to 9.5%. The source material was CD8+ T cells from peripheral blood, sampled from a patient given anti-PD-1 treatment. These receptors came from a human donor with melanoma.

The chain combines TRBV10-2 with TRBJ2-1; the D is unclear. The CDR3 contains 13 residues. The V end was cut by 0 bases, the J end by 9 bases, with 9 bases between. Germline V gives CDR1 WSHSY, CDR2 SAAADI. The CDR3 DNA sequence: TGCGCCAGCAGTGAGTCCCCGTGGGGTGAGCAGTTCTTC. Translated, it gives CASSESPWGEQFF.

Details on this clone: One end of the junction does not line up with germline, which may come from a read error. The chain employs TRBV30 and TRBJ2-7; D may be TRBD1 (5 bases). CDR3 length equals 15 residues. Germline loops: CDR1 GTSNPN, CDR2 SVGIG (reference sequence). The CDR3 region is CAWSAPTEGVYEQYF. The CDR3 region has the DNA TGTGCCTGGAGTGCCCCGACGGAAGGGGTCTACGAGCAGTATTTC.

V usage is TRBV29-1 and J usage is TRBJ2-2; D is undetermined. Per the germline V gene, CDR1 is SQVTM and CDR2 is ANQGSEA. The CDR3 has 13 amino acids. Trimming cost V 3 bases and J 7 bases, with 12 bases left between them. As DNA, the CDR3 is TGCAGCGTTGAGGAGTGGGATAACGGGGAGCTGTTTTTT. The encoded protein is CSVEEWDNGELFF.

This clone appeared a few times. The chain joins TRBV29-1 to TRBJ2-7; D is ambiguous. V was shortened by 7 bases and J by 0 bases, with 13 bases between the two germline ends. Germline assignment: CDR1 SQVTM and CDR2 ANQGSEA. This CDR3 has 13 amino acids. CDR3 sequence reads: CSARRASSYEQYF. In nucleotides, the CDR3 is TGCAGCGCCCGTCGGGCAAGCTCCTACGAGCAGTACTTC.

This clone showed up just once. The genes are TRBV27 and TRBJ2-1, with 9 bases identical to TRBD2. This CDR3 spans 17 amino acids. Germline-derived CDR1 and CDR2 are MNHEY and SMNVEV (reference sequence). V trimming: 5 bases; J trimming: 7 bases; junction bases outside the gene matches: 15. The CDR3 DNA is TGTGCCAGCAGTATGGTAGCGGGAGATACCGAGGAAAATGAGCAGTTCTTC. It encodes CASSMVAGDTEENEQFF.

The rearrangement uses TRBV5-1 and TRBJ1-1; D possibly corresponds to TRBD1 (6 bases). CDR3 length equals 13 residues. Germline CDR1 and CDR2: SGHRS and YFSETQ. The V end was cut by 4 bases, the J end by 4 bases, with 11 bases between. The CDR3 protein is CASSDGQSTEAFF. CDR3 in DNA: TGCGCCAGCAGCGATGGACAGAGCACTGAAGCTTTCTTT.

V usage is TRBV28 and J usage is TRBJ2-7, with TRBD1 as a possible D gene (6 bases). The CDR3 length is 16 residues. The germline V and J ends were trimmed by 2 bases and 0 bases, with 14 bases remaining between them. Germline CDR1 reads MDHEN; CDR2 reads SYDVKM. CDR3 residues: CASSLSRTDDSYEQYF. The CDR3 DNA follows: TGTGCCAGCAGTTTAAGCCGGACAGATGACTCCTACGAGCAGTACTTC. The full variable domain, in which reference TRBV28 and TRBJ2-7 provide the parts outside the CDR3, is DVKVTQSSRYLVKRTGEKVFLECVQDMDHENMFWYRQDPGLGLRLIYFSYDVKMKEKGDIPEGYSVSREKKERFSLILESASTNQTSMYLCASSLSRTDDSYEQYFGPGTRLTVT.

CDR3 sequence (DNA): TGTGCCAGCAGTGAGACCCAGGGGTATGGGAATCAGCCCCAGCATTTT. Translated, it gives CASSETQGYGNQPQHF. The chain uses TRBV6-1 and TRBJ1-5; TRBD1 might be the D (6 bases). The germline V gene encodes CDR1 MNHNS and CDR2 SASEGT. V was shortened by 3 bases and J by 4 bases, with 16 bases between the two germline ends. This CDR3 region has 16 residues.

The chain carries TRBV12-3 or TRBV12-4 and TRBJ2-1, with 8 positions matching TRBD2. Losses at the gene ends were 5 bases for V and 6 bases for J; bases not matched to a gene: 3. This CDR3 is 13 amino acids long. The CDR3 bases are TGTGCCAGCAGTCCGGGGGGGATCAATGAGCAGTTCTTC. Translation: CASSPGGINEQFF.

The chain joins TRBV6-5 to TRBJ1-1; D is unclear. This CDR3 has 13 amino acids. CDR1 is MNHEY, CDR2 SVGAGI, per germline. Trimming took 2 bases from V and 1 from J, leaving 5 bases between them. The chain's CDR3 is CASSYPGNTEAFF. The CDR3 nucleotides are TGTGCCAGCAGTTACCCGGGGAACACTGAAGCTTTCTTT.

V gene TRBV5-4 combines with J gene TRBJ2-7, with no clear D. Trimming cost V 0 bases and J 3 bases, with 7 bases left between them. CDR3 length equals 13 residues. Per the germline V gene, CDR1 is SGHNT and CDR2 is YYREEE (reference sequence). CDR3 residues: CASSLGGIYEQYF. CDR3 nucleotides: TGTGCCAGCAGCTTGGGGGGAATCTACGAGCAGTACTTC.

This clone was seen a single time. The chain combines TRBV10-1 with TRBJ2-2, with 9 bases matching TRBD2. Germline CDR1 and CDR2: WNHNN and SYGVQD (reference sequence). The CDR3 extends over 15 amino acids. Germline trimming cut 3 bases from V and 7 bases from J; bases unmatched to any gene: 6. The CDR3 loop is CASSEGASGIGELFF. The CDR3 region has the DNA TGCGCCAGCAGTGAAGGGGCTAGCGGGATCGGGGAGCTGTTTTTT.

The count of this clone is one. V gene TRBV14 combines with J gene TRBJ1-1; D ambiguous. V lost 2 bases, J lost 6 bases, and 16 bases lay in between. The CDR3 length is 15 residues. Germline lookup yields CDR1 SGHDN and CDR2 FVKESK. CDR3 amino acids: CASSQPRALTPEAFF. The CDR3 DNA reads as TGTGCCAGCAGCCAACCTAGGGCCCTCACCCCTGAAGCTTTCTTT.

This clone came up a few times. The CDR3 DNA sequence: TGTGCCAGCAGTTTGGGGCGGGAGGGGACCCAGTACTTC. This encodes CASSLGREGTQYF. The chain uses TRBV27 and TRBJ2-5, with 9 bases identical to TRBD2. Germline V lookup: CDR1 MNHEY, CDR2 SMNVEV (reference sequence). V shed 3 bases, J shed 7 bases, and the junction held 3 bases outside the gene matches. The CDR3 is 13 residues long.

The chain carries TRBV4-2 and TRBJ2-2, with 7 bases identical to TRBD2. V lost 2 bases and J lost 5; bases outside the gene matches: 5. Germline V gene lookup returns CDR1 LGHNA and CDR2 YNFKEQ. The CDR3 sequence is 15 residues long. CDR3 protein: CASSQLAGDTGELFF. The CDR3 DNA is TGTGCCAGCAGCCAACTTGCGGGAGATACCGGGGAGCTGTTTTTT.

The rearrangement joins TRBV5-1 to TRBJ1-1; a weak D match, TRBD1 (6 bases). The ends were cut back, 8 bases at V and 6 bases at J, with 20 bases in the middle. Germline values: CDR1 SGHRS, CDR2 YFSETQ. The CDR3 loop spans 14 amino acids. DNA for the CDR3: TGCGCCAGTAACGCGGGGAGGGGGAGTGCTGAAGCTTTCTTT. Translated, it gives CASNAGRGSAEAFF.

This clone was seen only a few times. The chain uses TRBV29-1 and TRBJ1-1, with a possible D match to TRBD1 (5 bases). This CDR3 region has 14 residues. CDR1 and CDR2 from the germline V gene are SQVTM and ANQGSEA. Here the CDR3 reads CSGEGTSRNTEAFF. The CDR3 DNA sequence: TGCAGTGGAGAGGGGACCTCGAGGAACACTGAAGCTTTCTTT.

The rearrangement joins TRBV2 to TRBJ1-6, with TRBD1 matching over 9 bases. CDR3 length: 14 amino acids. Per the germline V gene, CDR1 is SNHLY and CDR2 is FYNNEI. The ends lost 6 bases at V and 10 bases at J; junction bases unmatched: 7. The CDR3 bases are TGTGCCAGCAGGCCCGGGACAGGGCGCTCACCCCTCCACTTT. This codes for CASRPGTGRSPLHF. The variable domain in full, completed from reference TRBV2 and TRBJ1-6, reads EPEVTQTPSHQVTQMGQEVILRCVPISNHLYFYWYRQILGQKVEFLVSFYNNEISEKSEIFDDQFSVERPDGSNFTLKIRSTKLEDSAMYFCASRPGTGRSPLHFGNGTRLTVT.

This clone was detected only once. The chain couples TRBV4-2 to TRBJ2-5; TRBD2 aligns across 11 bases. J was trimmed by 3 bases and V by 2 bases; bases with no gene match: 8. The CDR3 is 17 residues long. Germline V gene data show CDR1 as LGHNA and CDR2 as YNFKEQ. CDR3 nucleotide sequence: TGTGCCAGCAGCCAAACGGGACTAGCGGTTGCCGAAGAGACCCAGTACTTC. Its translation: CASSQTGLAVAEETQYF.

This chain joins TRBV7-6 and TRBJ1-1; D is possibly TRBD1 (5 bases). Germline CDR1 reads SGHVS; CDR2 reads FNYEAQ. The CDR3 sequence is 18 residues long. The V end was cut by 1 base, the J end by 4 bases, with 22 bases between. CDR3 in amino acids: CASSLGFNSGGGSTEAFF. The CDR3 DNA follows: TGTGCCAGCAGCTTAGGGTTCAACTCCGGGGGTGGGAGCACTGAAGCTTTCTTT.

The CDR3 region is CSVEIPSGGSTDTQYF. CDR3 nucleotides: TGCAGCGTCGAAATCCCTAGCGGGGGGAGCACAGATACGCAGTATTTT. The chain recombines TRBV29-1 with TRBJ2-3, with 11 bases identical to TRBD2. CDR1 and CDR2 (germline): SQVTM, ANQGSEA. The V and J ends lost 6 bases and 0 bases, in that order; junction bases with no gene match: 8. This CDR3 has 16 residues.